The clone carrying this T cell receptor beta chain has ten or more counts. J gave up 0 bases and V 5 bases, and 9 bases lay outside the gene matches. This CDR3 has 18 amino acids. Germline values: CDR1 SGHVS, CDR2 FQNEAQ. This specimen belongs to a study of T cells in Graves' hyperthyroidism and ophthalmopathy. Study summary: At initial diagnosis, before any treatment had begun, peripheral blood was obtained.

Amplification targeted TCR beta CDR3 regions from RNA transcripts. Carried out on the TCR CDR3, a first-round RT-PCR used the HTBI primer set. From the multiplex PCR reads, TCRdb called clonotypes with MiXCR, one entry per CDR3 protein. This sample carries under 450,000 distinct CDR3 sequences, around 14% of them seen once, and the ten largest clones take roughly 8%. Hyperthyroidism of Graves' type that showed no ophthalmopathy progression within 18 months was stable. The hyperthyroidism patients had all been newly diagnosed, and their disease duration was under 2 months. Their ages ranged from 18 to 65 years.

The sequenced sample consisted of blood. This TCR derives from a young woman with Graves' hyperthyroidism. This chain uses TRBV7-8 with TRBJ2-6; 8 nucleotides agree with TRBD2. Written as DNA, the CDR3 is TGTGCCAGCAGCCCGGCCGCGGGGGGATACTCTGGGGCCAACGTCCTGACTTTC. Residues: CASSPAAGGYSGANVLTF.